The clone carrying this T cell receptor (beta chain) was observed a handful of times. The source of the sample is a study of regulatory T cells in long-lasting Graves disease. Arm-PCR with iRepertoire HTBI primers amplified the CDR3 regions for these TCR beta libraries. Original handling: Identification of gene segments yielded approximately 62 TRBV and 13 to 15 TRBJ across samples. TCRdb recomputed calls from the multiplex PCR reads with MiXCR, one row per CDR3 protein. These V and J calls are TCRdb output, not the study's own analysis. The data hold 620,000 or so distinct CDR3 sequences, with about 15% observed a single time. V lost 4 bases, J lost 0 bases, and 19 bases lay in between. This CDR3 region has 17 residues. The V gene's germline CDR1 is DFQATT and CDR2 SNEGSKA (reference sequence). Time point of the sample: newly diagnosed GD, antithyroid drugs for less than 3 months. Isolated PBMC RNA provided the starting material for the TCR library.

The sample also formed part of further work on T cells in Graves' hyperthyroidism and ophthalmopathy. From that report: Newly diagnosed hyperthyroidism patients aged 18 to 65 years had disease lasting under 2 months. Among clonotypes expanded in thyroid above 0.001, most were also found in blood. Classification by a 13 V-J model distinguished ophthalmopathy from stable hyperthyroidism.

The chain has TRBV20-1 and TRBJ2-1; possibly TRBD2 for D (6 bases). This receptor was identified in a woman aged 25 to 39 with Graves disease. This specimen consisted of peripheral blood mononuclear cells (PBMCs), obtained at new diagnosis, from a patient treated with antithyroid drugs. As DNA, the CDR3 is TGCAGTGCTATTCCCACAAGGGGACTCAGCTCCTACAATGAGCAGTTCTTC. Translation gives CSAIPTRGLSSYNEQFF.